Each of the 10 T cell receptor beta chains below was sequenced from the same sample in a study of control samples from healthy donors and cancer patients. Assay used: immunoSEQ multiplex PCR; TCRdb lists only in-frame clones, some missing. The repertoire consists of just under 80,000 clones, with approximately 90% occurring once and the leading ten covering 1.9%. Sequenced input: PBMCs. These receptors came from an older woman with head and neck cancer.

The chain uses TRBV7-6 and TRBJ2-7; D is unclear. Germline values: CDR1 SGHVS, CDR2 FNYEAQ. The CDR3 has 13 amino acids. V lost 0 bases and J 6 bases, leaving 9 bases between the germline ends. This CDR3 is CASSLALSREQYF. The DNA of the CDR3 is TGTGCCAGCAGCTTAGCGCTTAGCCGCGAGCAGTACTTC. Full variable domain (rest looked up from reference TRBV7-6 and TRBJ2-7): GAGVSQSPRYKVTKRGQDVALRCDPISGHVSLYWYRQALGQGPEFLTYFNYEAQQDKSGLPNDRFSAERPEGSISTLTIQRTEQRDSAMYRCASSLALSREQYFGPGTRLTVT.

The chain employs TRBV28 and TRBJ2-6; D unclear. V lost 2 bases and J 3 bases, leaving 17 bases between the germline ends. This CDR3 is 18 amino acids long. CDR1 and CDR2 (germline): MDHEN, SYDVKM. This CDR3 reads CASSLKLAEVGGANVLTF. The DNA for the CDR3 is TGTGCCAGCAGTTTAAAATTGGCAGAAGTTGGTGGGGCCAACGTCCTGACTTTC.

This chain links TRBV6-1 with TRBJ1-1; the match to TRBD1 covers 7 bases. The CDR3 has 15 amino acids. The germline CDR1 and CDR2 sequences are MNHNS and SASEGT. After removal of 0 bases from V and 1 base from J, the junction contained 2 bases not matched to a gene. The CDR3 nucleotides read TGTGCCAGCAGTGAAGCCGGGACAGAGAACACTGAAGCTTTCTTT. Its translation: CASSEAGTENTEAFF.

The chain carries TRBV12-3 or TRBV12-4 and TRBJ2-7, with 10 nucleotides matching TRBD1. V shed 3 bases, J shed 4 bases, and the junction held 0 bases outside the gene matches. The CDR3 spans 13 residues. Written as DNA, the CDR3 is TGTGCCAGCAGTTTGGGACAGGGGTACGAGCAGTACTTC. Protein sequence: CASSLGQGYEQYF.

The chain joins TRBV7-8 to TRBJ1-2; 12 nucleotides align to TRBD1. The CDR3 runs to 16 residues. V lost 1 base and J lost 4; bases outside the gene matches: 4. Germline V gene lookup returns CDR1 SGHVS and CDR2 FQNEAQ. Here the CDR3 DNA reads TGTGCCAGCAGCTTAGGGGACAGGGGGCCCTTCTATGGCTACACCTTC. It codes for CASSLGDRGPFYGYTF.

This clone is a singleton in its sample. CDR3 DNA sequence: TGTGCCAGCAGGTCAGACAGGGGGCTTGGTGAAGCTTTCTTT. Its protein product is CASRSDRGLGEAFF. V and J are TRBV28 and TRBJ1-1; TRBD1 matches 10 bases. Per germline, CDR1 MDHEN and CDR2 SYDVKM. J lost 7 bases, V lost 6 bases, and 8 bases had no gene match. The CDR3 sequence is 14 residues long.

The chain has TRBV7-6 and TRBJ2-6; the D is unclear. The length of the CDR3 is 17 residues. Germline V gives CDR1 SGHVS, CDR2 FNYEAQ. V was trimmed by 3 bases and J by 4 bases, leaving 16 bases between them. The CDR3 DNA follows: TGTGCCAGCAGCTTTGATCCCCGCAGAGCCGGGGCCAACGTCCTGACTTTC. Translating gives CASSFDPRRAGANVLTF. The complete variable domain, with remaining parts taken from reference TRBV7-6 and TRBJ2-6, reads GAGVSQSPRYKVTKRGQDVALRCDPISGHVSLYWYRQALGQGPEFLTYFNYEAQQDKSGLPNDRFSAERPEGSISTLTIQRTEQRDSAMYRCASSFDPRRAGANVLTFGAGSRLTVL.

This clone showed up just a few times. This chain links TRBV19 with TRBJ1-5; D uncertain. Trimming pared 6 bases from V and 7 bases from J, leaving 10 bases between. Germline values: CDR1 LNHDA, CDR2 SQIVND (reference sequence). The CDR3 runs to 12 residues. DNA for the CDR3: TGTGCCAGTAGGGGAAGTGGCCAGCCCCAGCATTTT. Translated, it gives CASRGSGQPQHF.

This clone was picked up one time. The DNA for the CDR3 is TGTGCCAGCAGCCCGGGACAGGGAGCCTACGAGCAGTACTTC. Translation gives CASSPGQGAYEQYF. The chain carries TRBV5-4 and TRBJ2-7; 9 nucleotides match TRBD1. Germline CDR1 reads SGHNT; CDR2 reads YYREEE (reference sequence). CDR3 size: 14 residues. The trim removed 4 bases at V and 2 bases at J, leaving 4 bases unmatched.

This chain uses TRBV24-1 with TRBJ1-2, with TRBD1 as a possible D gene (5 bases). The V end was cut by 4 bases, the J end by 7 bases, with 18 bases between. Germline V gene sequence: CDR1 KGHDR, CDR2 SFDVKD. This CDR3 comprises 15 residues. In DNA form, the CDR3 reads TGTGCCACCAGTGAAGATGACAGCCGGGAGTCTGGCTACACCTTC. Residues: CATSEDDSRESGYTF.